The 21 T cell receptor beta chains presented below share a single source sample, sequenced in a study of identical twins (TCRdb year 2016). Receptor amplification or capture employed 5' RACE. Sequenced on an Illumina HiSeq 2000. TCRdb reanalyzed the raw reads on its own, using fastp at Q25 for trimming and MiXCR for clone calling, and kept in-frame beta chains. Identical CDR3 proteins give one entry, which carries the most common genes and DNA. The sample includes around 280,000 distinct CDR3 sequences, with about 8.3% observed a single time. The ten largest clones add up to less than 2.5% of the sample. The same data also went into a second study, on yellow fever vaccine responses in identical twins.

The material sequenced was memory (CD45RO+) T cells sorted from blood. What the cell subset or site label conveys for this sample: CD45RO+ enriched T cells. The receptors stem from a woman aged 18-35 years in good health.

The rearrangement links TRBV6-2 or TRBV6-3 to TRBJ1-5; TRBD1 matches at 9 bases. The CDR3 has 17 amino acids. The V gene's germline CDR1 is MNHEY and CDR2 SVGEGT. V shed 3 bases and J 6 bases; nucleotides not matched to a gene: 12. CDR3 protein: CASSYPAGTGRGQPQHF. The CDR3 region has the DNA TGTGCCAGCAGTTATCCGGCCGGGACAGGGAGGGGTCAGCCCCAGCATTTT.

This clonotype was recorded many times. The chain joins TRBV5-1 to TRBJ2-1; 10 bases are a match to TRBD1. The CDR3 sequence is 15 residues long. V shed 4 bases and J 6 bases; nucleotides not matched to a gene: 7. Germline lookup yields CDR1 SGHRS and CDR2 YFSETQ. The CDR3 DNA reads TGCGCCAGCAGCCGTGGTGGGACAGGGGTCAATGAGCAGTTCTTC. Encoded protein: CASSRGGTGVNEQFF. The full variable domain, in which reference TRBV5-1 and TRBJ2-1 provide the parts outside the CDR3, is KAGVTQTPRYLIKTRGQQVTLSCSPISGHRSVSWYQQTPGQGLQFLFEYFSETQRNKGNFPGRFSGRQFSNSRSEMNVSTLELGDSALYLCASSRGGTGVNEQFFGPGTRLTVL.

This clonotype was observed at least ten times. The rearrangement uses TRBV5-1 and TRBJ2-3; D call uncertain. CDR3 length: 13 amino acids. V was shortened by 4 bases and J by 4 bases, with 10 bases between the two germline ends. From germline, CDR1 is SGHRS and CDR2 YFSETQ. CDR3 in DNA: TGCGCCAGCAGCACCCTAGGCTCAGATACGCAGTATTTT. It yields the protein CASSTLGSDTQYF.

As DNA, the CDR3 is TGTGCCAGCAGCTTAGTTGGGAGGGGTAGCAAAAACATTCAGTACTTC. It specifies CASSLVGRGSKNIQYF. The V call is TRBV7-2, the J call TRBJ2-4, with 7 bases fitting TRBD2. J gave up 3 bases and V 1 base, and 6 bases lay outside the gene matches. CDR3 length: 16 amino acids. Germline loops: CDR1 SGHTA, CDR2 FQGNSA.

J is TRBJ2-7 and V is TRBV21-1; the table's D call TRBD1 went unverified against the DNA. TRBV21-1 is deemed a pseudogene. This CDR3 spans 13 amino acids. CDR3 nucleotides: TGTGCCAGCCGCAGCGCCCGGGCCTACGAGCAGTACGTC. This translates into CASRSARAYEQYV.

This clonotype was counted many times. The chain joins TRBV11-2 to TRBJ2-7; D unclear. Per the germline V gene, CDR1 is SGHAT and CDR2 is FQNNGV. The CDR3 is made up of 12 amino acids. Trimming left V 1 base short and J 4 bases short, with 5 bases between. The CDR3: CASSLVWYEQYF. CDR3 DNA sequence: TGTGCCAGCAGCTTAGTCTGGTACGAGCAGTACTTC.

This chain links TRBV12-3 or TRBV12-4 with TRBJ2-5; D is uncertain. The CDR3 covers 16 residues. With 6 bases removed from V and 0 bases from J, the gap between germline ends came to 17 bases. The CDR3 loop reads CASSPGAAMYQETQYF. The CDR3 bases are TGTGCCAGCAGCCCAGGTGCGGCTATGTACCAAGAGACCCAGTACTTC.

The chain joins TRBV11-1 to TRBJ2-1, with 7 positions matching TRBD2. Germline-derived CDR1 and CDR2 are SGHAT and FQDESV (reference sequence). The ends lost 8 bases at V and 3 bases at J; junction bases unmatched: 4. This CDR3 has 13 residues. This chain's CDR3 is CASAGTIYNEQFF. CDR3 coding DNA: TGTGCCAGCGCTGGGACTATCTACAATGAGCAGTTCTTC.

This clonotype was picked up a small number of times. The V call is TRBV5-5, the J call TRBJ2-2; no clear D gene. The CDR3 contains 14 residues. Deletions cut 3 bases from V and 6 bases from J, with 12 bases between. The germline V gene encodes CDR1 SGHKS and CDR2 YYEKEE (reference sequence). The CDR3 sequence: CASSSLVVSGELFF. CDR3 DNA: TGTGCCAGCAGCTCCCTAGTGGTATCCGGGGAGCTGTTTTTT.

The rearrangement links TRBV5-1 to TRBJ2-7; 9 positions match TRBD1. With V trimmed by 2 bases and J by 0 bases, 12 bases remained unmatched. The germline gives CDR1 SGHRS, CDR2 YFSETQ. The CDR3 covers 18 residues. The CDR3 DNA is TGCGCCAGCAGCTTCGCCAGCAGCCGGGACAGGGTCTCCTACGAGCAGTACTTC. Protein sequence: CASSFASSRDRVSYEQYF.

The rearrangement links TRBV5-4 to TRBJ2-5; 14 positions match TRBD2. Trimming cost V 5 bases and J 2 bases; bases outside gene matches: 5. CDR3 length equals 16 residues. CDR1 is SGHNT, CDR2 YYREEE, per germline (reference sequence). The DNA for the CDR3 is TGTGCCAGCAGGAGGACTAGCGGGGGGTCACAAGAGACCCAGTACTTC. It translates to CASRRTSGGSQETQYF.

There are a few counts of this clonotype. The gene calls are TRBV10-3 and TRBJ2-2; 10 bases are a match to TRBD2. Per the germline V gene, CDR1 is ENHRY and CDR2 is SYGVKD. This CDR3 contains 15 residues. The ends lost 8 bases at V and 4 bases at J; junction bases unmatched: 7. CDR3 in DNA: TGTGCCATCGGGACTAGCGAGCCCTTCACCGGGGAGCTGTTTTTT. It is translated as CAIGTSEPFTGELFF.

This clonotype was seen only a few times. This chain uses TRBV7-4 with TRBJ2-1; D is undetermined. The ends were cut back, 9 bases at V and 9 bases at J, with 9 bases in the middle. The germline V gene encodes CDR1 SGHVT and CDR2 SQSDAQ. This CDR3 comprises 10 residues. The CDR3 protein is CASEWGEQFF. CDR3 DNA: TGTGCCAGTGAGTGGGGTGAGCAGTTCTTC.

This clonotype was counted ten times or more. The V and J genes are TRBV6-5 and TRBJ2-1; TRBD2 matches at 9 bases. V lost 3 bases, J lost 7 bases, and 4 bases stayed unmatched. Germline V gene lookup returns CDR1 MNHEY and CDR2 SVGAGI. The length of the CDR3 is 14 residues. The DNA for the CDR3 is TGTGCCAGCAGTTATGAGGGACTAGCAAATGAGCAGTTCTTC. Protein product: CASSYEGLANEQFF.

The chain couples TRBV20-1 to TRBJ2-1; 7 bases match TRBD1. Trimming took 2 bases from V and 6 from J; bases not matched to a gene: 4. There are 13 residues in the CDR3. From germline, CDR1 is DFQATT and CDR2 SNEGSKA (reference sequence). The CDR3 region has the DNA TGCAGTGCTAGAAATACAGGGGTCAATGAGCAGTTCTTC. As protein: CSARNTGVNEQFF.

There are a few counts of this clonotype. The chain couples TRBV7-2 to TRBJ2-7, with D uncertain. This CDR3 has 11 amino acids. The V gene lost 1 base and the J gene lost 3 bases, with 1 base spanning the gap. Germline values: CDR1 SGHTA, CDR2 FQGNSA. Here the CDR3 DNA reads TGTGCCAGCAGCTTAGTCTACGAGCAGTACTTC. It codes for CASSLVYEQYF.

The V call is TRBV2, the J call TRBJ2-2; perhaps TRBD1 as D (6 bases). Trimming left V 4 bases short and J 7 bases short, with 16 bases between. Germline loops: CDR1 SNHLY, CDR2 FYNNEI. This CDR3 has 15 residues. The CDR3 DNA reads TGTGCCAGCAGTGGAGGCAGGGGCCGGAACGGGGAGCTGTTTTTT. Translated: CASSGGRGRNGELFF.

The table lists this clonotype with a few counts. V is TRBV7-4 and J is TRBJ1-4; D not resolved. CDR1 SGHVT and CDR2 SQSDAQ come from the germline V gene. Trimming shortened V by 5 bases and J by 5 bases, and 9 bases separated the two germline ends. The CDR3 contains 13 residues. The CDR3 DNA reads as TGTGCCAGCAGCCCCAGGTCCAATGAAAAACTGTTTTTT. It is translated as CASSPRSNEKLFF.

The table lists this clonotype with many counts. The chain uses TRBV12-3 or TRBV12-4 and TRBJ2-7; D perhaps matches TRBD1 (6 bases). This CDR3 comprises 17 residues. V was pared by 5 bases and J by 6 bases, with 26 bases between. CDR3 sequence reads: CASSAGATYGELREQYF. CDR3 coding DNA: TGTGCCAGCAGTGCAGGGGCGACATACGGAGAGCTACGCGAGCAGTACTTC.

For the CDR3, the DNA is TGCGCCAGCAGCTTGGGACAGTCCGGCTATGGCTACACCTTC. This translates into CASSLGQSGYGYTF. V usage is TRBV5-1 and J usage is TRBJ1-2; a weak D match, TRBD1 (5 bases). The CDR3 covers 14 residues. Germline V gives CDR1 SGHRS, CDR2 YFSETQ. V was pared by 0 bases and J by 4 bases, with 10 bases between.

The chain combines TRBV7-2 with TRBJ2-3, with D possibly being TRBD2 (6 bases). The CDR3 totals 15 residues. Trimming removed 1 base at V and 9 bases at J, with 17 bases between. Per germline, CDR1 SGHTA and CDR2 FQGNSA. The CDR3 loop reads CASSLVAVEGGTQYF. CDR3 DNA: TGTGCCAGCAGCTTAGTTGCGGTCGAGGGAGGCACGCAGTATTTT. Variable domain in full (rest from reference TRBV7-2 and TRBJ2-3): GAGVSQSPSNKVTEKGKDVELRCDPISGHTALYWYRQSLGQGLEFLIYFQGNSAPDKSGLPSDRFSAERTGGSVSTLTIQRTQQEDSAVYLCASSLVAVEGGTQYFGPGTRLTVL.